The 19 T cell receptor beta chains given below trace back to one sample, sequenced in a study of vaccination effects on CD4 cells after COVID-19. Isolating CD4+ T cells followed 9 to 10 days of culture. Method: immunoSEQ multiplex PCR; TCRdb's copy keeps in-frame clones and lacks some. Of roughly 60,000 clones listed, about 72% were seen once; the top ten hold around 25%. These TCRs' antigens remain unknown. Material: CD4+ T cells from PBMCs cultured without peptide, obtained before COVID-19 vaccination. The receptors derive from a human donor who had a prior SARS-CoV-2 infection.

This chain uses TRBV7-8 with TRBJ2-1; D remains unclear. Trimming stripped 3 bases from V and 2 bases from J, with 11 bases between. The CDR3 runs to 15 residues. Germline V CDR1 and CDR2: SGHVS, FQNEAQ. The CDR3 spells CASSFGPVTYNEQFF. The CDR3 coding sequence is TGTGCCAGCAGCTTCGGTCCGGTGACCTACAATGAGCAGTTCTTC. Together with reference TRBV7-8 and TRBJ2-1, the CDR3 gives the full variable domain: GAGVSQSPRYKVAKRGQDVALRCDPISGHVSLFWYQQALGQGPEFLTYFQNEAQLDKSGLPSDRFFAERPEGSVSTLKIQRTQQEDSAVYLCASSFGPVTYNEQFFGPGTRLTVL.

A single count supports this clone. The rearrangement links TRBV5-1 to TRBJ2-7, with TRBD1 identical over 9 bases. The CDR3 consists of 14 residues. Germline loops: CDR1 SGHRS, CDR2 YFSETQ. Trimming removed 4 bases from V and 7 bases from J; junction bases left unmatched: 9. Here the CDR3 reads CASSQNRGLWEQYF. In DNA, the CDR3 is TGCGCCAGCAGCCAGAACAGGGGGCTGTGGGAGCAGTACTTC. Using reference TRBV5-1 and TRBJ2-7 for the parts outside the CDR3, the full variable domain is KAGVTQTPRYLIKTRGQQVTLSCSPISGHRSVSWYQQTPGQGLQFLFEYFSETQRNKGNFPGRFSGRQFSNSRSEMNVSTLELGDSALYLCASSQNRGLWEQYFGPGTRLTVT.

The gene calls are TRBV6-4 and TRBJ2-3, with 10 positions matching TRBD2. Germline V gene lookup returns CDR1 MRHNA and CDR2 SNTAGT. CDR3 length: 15 amino acids. The V gene end was trimmed by 6 bases and the J gene end by 2 bases; junction bases not matched to a gene: 5. The CDR3 DNA sequence: TGTGCCAGCAGGCCCACTAGCGGGGCCACAGATACGCAGTATTTT. Protein product: CASRPTSGATDTQYF.

The gene calls are TRBV4-2 and TRBJ2-1; D is unclear. The V end was cut by 0 bases, the J end by 7 bases, with 19 bases between. CDR1 LGHNA and CDR2 YNFKEQ come from the germline V gene. The CDR3 is 17 amino acids. CDR3 residues: CASSQEPRRTLGNEQFF. The CDR3 region has the DNA TGTGCCAGCAGCCAAGAGCCCCGGCGGACCCTGGGGAATGAGCAGTTCTTC.

This chain connects TRBV2 to TRBJ2-3, with TRBD2 identical over 11 bases. Trimming cost V 6 bases and J 0 bases; bases outside gene matches: 5. The CDR3 has 16 residues. CDR1 SNHLY and CDR2 FYNNEI come from the germline V gene. CDR3 sequence (DNA): TGTGCCAGCAGGGAGGGACTAGCGGAGAGCACAGATACGCAGTATTTT. This gives the protein CASREGLAESTDTQYF.

The CDR3 DNA reads TGTGCCAGCAGCTATGGAGGGGCTAGCGGGAGGGCCGGCGAGACCCAGTACTTC. Encoded protein: CASSYGGASGRAGETQYF. The J gene is TRBJ2-5, the V gene TRBV5-4, with TRBD2 matching over 12 bases. The CDR3 spans 18 residues. The junction had 14 bases not matched to a gene; V was cut back by 3 bases and J by 5 bases. CDR1 is SGHNT, CDR2 YYREEE, per germline (reference sequence).

The rearrangement uses TRBV19 and TRBJ2-1, with D uncertain. Trimming cost V 5 bases and J 0 bases, with 14 bases left between them. Germline values: CDR1 LNHDA, CDR2 SQIVND (reference sequence). CDR3 length equals 16 residues. The CDR3 coding sequence is TGTGCCAGTAGTCCCAATCGGCGGAGCTCCTACAATGAGCAGTTCTTC. Its translation is CASSPNRRSSYNEQFF.

The V gene is TRBV7-8, the J gene TRBJ1-2, with no clear D. The germline V and J ends were trimmed by 4 bases and 4 bases, with 7 bases remaining between them. CDR3 length: 12 residues. Germline assignment: CDR1 SGHVS and CDR2 FQNEAQ. The CDR3 nucleotides are TGTGCCAGCAGCTCTCTACTCTATGGCTACACCTTC. It is translated as CASSSLLYGYTF.

The chain combines TRBV5-4 with TRBJ1-1; 8 nucleotides line up with TRBD1. This CDR3 region has 15 residues. Germline trimming cut 1 base from V and 4 bases from J; bases unmatched to any gene: 6. Germline V gene lookup returns CDR1 SGHNT and CDR2 YYREEE (reference sequence). The CDR3 nucleotides are TGTGCCAGCAGCTTGATTAAAACAGGGGGCACTGAAGCTTTCTTT. This encodes CASSLIKTGGTEAFF.

CDR3 region: CASSVLLGFGQFF. The DNA for the CDR3 is TGTGCCAGCAGCGTATTATTGGGGTTCGGGCAGTTCTTC. V usage is TRBV5-8 and J usage is TRBJ2-1; D gene ambiguous. This CDR3 has 13 residues. The V gene lost 4 bases and the J gene lost 12 bases, with 17 bases spanning the gap. The germline V gene encodes CDR1 SGHTS and CDR2 YDEGEE.

This chain connects TRBV19 to TRBJ2-1; 7 bases fit TRBD2. The CDR3 is 15 amino acids. With 2 bases clipped from V and 2 bases from J, the junction kept 3 bases outside the gene matches. CDR1 LNHDA and CDR2 SQIVND come from the germline V gene (reference sequence). CDR3 DNA: TGTGCCAGTAGTATACAAGGACTAGCCTACAATGAGCAGTTCTTC. It specifies CASSIQGLAYNEQFF.

V gene TRBV29-1 combines with J gene TRBJ1-1; D uncertain. Germline CDR1 is SQVTM and CDR2 is ANQGSEA. Trimming removed 7 bases at V and 7 bases at J, with 13 bases between. This CDR3 is built from 11 residues. The CDR3 here is CSAGSVVEAFF. The CDR3 DNA reads as TGCAGCGCGGGGTCAGTCGTTGAAGCTTTCTTT.

The chain has TRBV24-1 and TRBJ2-3, with TRBD1 identical over 8 bases. The CDR3 covers 15 residues. V was pared by 7 bases and J by 8 bases, with 13 bases of the junction left unmatched. In germline, CDR1 is KGHDR, CDR2 SFDVKD. The CDR3 sequence: CATSPTGARRGTQYF. The CDR3 DNA reads as TGTGCCACCAGCCCGACAGGGGCTCGTCGGGGTACGCAGTATTTT.

The V call is TRBV7-2, the J call TRBJ1-1; 7 bases map to TRBD1. Germline-derived CDR1 and CDR2 are SGHTA and FQGNSA. The CDR3 runs to 15 residues. The ends lost 1 base at V and 9 bases at J; junction bases unmatched: 11. DNA for the CDR3: TGTGCCAGCAGCTTAGTTCAGGGGGGCCAGGGTAAAGCTTTCTTT. It encodes CASSLVQGGQGKAFF.

This rearrangement joins TRBV30 to TRBJ2-7; D call uncertain. The V end lost 0 bases, the J end lost 0 bases, and 3 bases lay between the germline ends. This CDR3 has 12 amino acids. Germline assignment: CDR1 GTSNPN and CDR2 SVGIG (reference sequence). The CDR3, as DNA: TGTGCCTGGAGTGTCTACTCCTACGAGCAGTACTTC. Translation gives CAWSVYSYEQYF.

This chain uses TRBV19 with TRBJ2-1; TRBD2 matches at 7 bases. Germline assignment: CDR1 LNHDA and CDR2 SQIVND (reference sequence). Trimming took 0 bases from V and 3 from J; bases not matched to a gene: 8. The length of the CDR3 is 17 residues. The CDR3 protein is CASSIDGGRVGYNEQFF. The DNA of the CDR3 is TGTGCCAGTAGTATAGATGGAGGGAGGGTTGGCTACAATGAGCAGTTCTTC.

This chain's CDR3 is CASSLRDSEQPQHF. CDR3 bases: TGCGCCAGCAGTCTCCGGGACAGTGAACAGCCCCAGCATTTT. J is TRBJ1-5 and V is TRBV23-1; 7 bases are a match to TRBD1. TRBV23-1 is labeled an ORF, and its function is uncertain. The length of the CDR3 is 14 residues. The V segment lost 4 bases and the J segment 7 bases; nucleotides outside the gene matches: 7.

This chain connects TRBV2 to TRBJ2-2; 8 bases align to TRBD2. Germline CDR1 SNHLY, CDR2 FYNNEI. With V trimmed by 4 bases and J by 7 bases, 8 bases remained unmatched. The CDR3 contains 15 residues. Here the CDR3 DNA reads TGTGCCAGCAGTGGGACTAGCTCAAGGATCGGGGAGCTGTTTTTT. This encodes CASSGTSSRIGELFF.

The chain couples TRBV12-5 to TRBJ2-7; 7 nucleotides line up with TRBD1. From germline, CDR1 is LGHNT and CDR2 FRNRAP. The CDR3 spans 12 residues. Trimming cost V 6 bases and J 3 bases; bases outside gene matches: 2. The CDR3 here is CASGRTGYEQYF. The CDR3 coding sequence is TGTGCTAGTGGGCGGACAGGCTACGAGCAGTACTTC.